The 11 T cell receptor beta chains reported below all come from one sample, sequenced in a study of CD8 T cells in ankylosing spondylitis. In TCRdb, the 5' RACE reads were re-called with MiXCR into one record per CDR3 protein. The repertoire holds approximately 260,000 distinct CDR3 sequences, with around 7.8% as singletons. Sequencing was performed on blood, either unsorted or a sorted T cell fraction (not recorded which). These receptor sequences come from a male donor with ankylosing spondylitis or in good health (not recorded which).

The rearrangement joins TRBV18 to TRBJ2-1, with TRBD1 identical over 7 bases. Germline V lookup: CDR1 KGHSH, CDR2 LQKENI. Unmatched junction bases numbered 9, after V lost 3 bases and J lost 10 bases. The CDR3 is 14 residues long. The CDR3, as DNA: TGTGCCAGCTCACCGGGAACAGGGGTGGTCGAGCAGTTCTTC. Its protein product is CASSPGTGVVEQFF.

This clonotype was observed many times. The chain has TRBV6-2 or TRBV6-3 and TRBJ1-1; D is unresolved. Germline V lookup: CDR1 MNHEY, CDR2 SVGEGT. Trimming took off 0 bases at V and 4 bases at J, with 6 bases between the two ends. The length of the CDR3 is 13 residues. The CDR3 spells CASSYSAGTEAFF. CDR3 DNA sequence: TGTGCCAGCAGTTACTCGGCCGGCACTGAAGCTTTCTTT.

This chain connects TRBV19 to TRBJ2-2, with D perhaps matching TRBD1 (5 bases). The V end was cut by 4 bases, the J end by 7 bases, with 10 bases between. CDR1 and CDR2 from the germline V gene are LNHDA and SQIVND (reference sequence). The CDR3 loop spans 13 amino acids. The CDR3 bases are TGTGCCAGTAGTAAGGGGATCGGCGGGGAGCTGTTTTTT. As protein: CASSKGIGGELFF.

This clonotype was seen a handful of times. V usage is TRBV7-6 and J usage is TRBJ2-1; 9 bases agree with TRBD1. This CDR3 is 15 amino acids long. Germline CDR1 is SGHVS and CDR2 is FNYEAQ. V lost 3 bases, J lost 4 bases, and 4 bases stayed unmatched. CDR3 in amino acids: CASSFGTGKYNEQFF. The CDR3 DNA reads as TGTGCCAGCAGCTTTGGGACAGGGAAATACAATGAGCAGTTCTTC.

This clonotype has a count of ten or more. The rearrangement links TRBV20-1 to TRBJ2-3, with TRBD2 identical over 9 bases. In germline, CDR1 is DFQATT, CDR2 SNEGSKA (reference sequence). The CDR3 is made up of 14 amino acids. Unmatched junction bases numbered 4, after V lost 3 bases and J lost 3 bases. The chain's CDR3 is CSASRAGGTDTQYF. The CDR3 DNA reads TGCAGTGCTAGTAGGGCGGGGGGGACAGATACGCAGTATTTT.

This clonotype was seen repeatedly, ten times or more. The genes are TRBV10-3 and TRBJ1-5; 9 bases agree with TRBD1. The CDR3 loop spans 15 amino acids. The junction had 6 bases not matched to a gene; V was cut back by 4 bases and J by 5 bases. The germline V gene has CDR1 ENHRY and CDR2 SYGVKD. The CDR3: CAISAGQGLDQPQHF. As DNA, the CDR3 is TGTGCCATCAGTGCGGGACAGGGCCTGGATCAGCCCCAGCATTTT.

This chain joins TRBV5-6 and TRBJ1-2, with D maybe TRBD1 (5 bases). Germline V gene sequence: CDR1 SGHDT, CDR2 YYEEEE. V was pared by 4 bases and J by 2 bases, with 12 bases between. This CDR3 has 14 amino acids. DNA for the CDR3: TGTGCCAGCAGCCCGGGGCTCGGCAACTATGGCTACACCTTC. Translation: CASSPGLGNYGYTF.

This clonotype turned up a few times. The chain couples TRBV12-5 to TRBJ2-5, with 8 bases fitting TRBD1. Trimming at V came to 4 bases and at J to 4 bases, leaving 5 bases not matched to a gene. Germline CDR1 reads LGHNT; CDR2 reads FRNRAP. The CDR3 spans 14 residues. CDR3 residues: CASGSGQDPETQYF. DNA for the CDR3: TGTGCTAGTGGTTCGGGACAGGACCCAGAGACCCAGTACTTC. Based on the CDR3 plus reference TRBV12-5 and TRBJ2-5, the full variable domain is DARVTQTPRHKVTEMGQEVTMRCQPILGHNTVFWYRQTMMQGLELLAYFRNRAPLDDSGMPKDRFSAEMPDATLATLKIQPSEPRDSAVYFCASGSGQDPETQYFGPGTRLLVL.

CDR3 in DNA: TGTGCCAGCAGTTTTGGGGCGGATAATTCACCCCTCCACTTT. This encodes CASSFGADNSPLHF. The chain uses TRBV12-3 or TRBV12-4 and TRBJ1-6, with D maybe TRBD1 (5 bases). The CDR3 contains 14 residues. Trimming took off 3 bases at V and 5 bases at J, with 8 bases between the two ends.

V is TRBV4-2 and J is TRBJ1-1; D may be TRBD1 (6 bases). This CDR3 contains 15 residues. Deletions cut 4 bases from V and 1 base from J, with 13 bases between. Germline lookup yields CDR1 LGHNA and CDR2 YNFKEQ. The CDR3 region has the DNA TGTGCCAGCAGCCCAGAAATGGACAGGAACACTGAAGCTTTCTTT. Protein: CASSPEMDRNTEAFF.

The table lists this clonotype with many counts. The chain combines TRBV29-1 with TRBJ2-7, with D possibly matching TRBD1 (6 bases). From germline, CDR1 is SQVTM and CDR2 ANQGSEA. V dropped 0 bases and J dropped 1 base, with 13 bases sitting between them. The CDR3 spans 15 residues. The CDR3 DNA reads TGCAGCGTTGAAGAAGCAGGGGTTGGGTCCTACGAGCAGTACTTC. Encoded protein: CSVEEAGVGSYEQYF.